The present T cell receptor (beta chain) was sequenced within a study of blood T cell repertoires in COVID-19. Overall study context: Sites in the United States, Italy and Spain provided acute and convalescent COVID-19 samples. PBMCs, B-cell-depleted T cells, or T cells provided the cDNA or gDNA that made up the material.

V was clipped by 5 bases and J by 6 bases; unmatched bases: 4. Germline V gene data show CDR1 as SGHTA and CDR2 as FQGNSA. This CDR3 has 13 amino acids. Original handling: Amplification of reference gene primers provided the estimated nucleated cell counts. Some clones are missing from TCRdb's copy, which holds only in-frame ones; the method was immunoSEQ multiplex PCR. V, J and clone size derive from that table, while D and trimming were established from the DNA sequence. The repertoire holds about 120,000 clones, with around 70% as singletons. This clone was seen once. This chain links TRBV7-2 with TRBJ2-4; 7 bases match TRBD1. The sequencing sample was made of peripheral blood. The TCR was taken from a man in his fifties or sixties with acute or convalescent COVID-19. The DNA for the CDR3 is TGTGCCAGCAGCAGGGGGCAGAGAAACATTCAGTACTTC. Translating gives CASSRGQRNIQYF.